A single sample is the source of the 24 T cell receptor beta chains below, sequenced in a study of blood T cell repertoires in COVID-19. Data came from immunoSEQ multiplex PCR; TCRdb stores just in-frame clones and leaves some out. This table has 100,000 to 150,000 clones, about 88% appearing once. The material sequenced was peripheral blood. The source of these receptors is a woman of 80 years or more with acute or convalescent COVID-19.

The chain couples TRBV11-2 to TRBJ1-2; possibly TRBD1 for D (5 bases). Trimming pared 0 bases from V and 2 bases from J, leaving 10 bases between. In germline, CDR1 is SGHAT, CDR2 FQNNGV. This CDR3 comprises 15 residues. The DNA of the CDR3 is TGTGCCAGCAGCTTAGATTGGACAACGAACTATGGCTACACCTTC. This sequence encodes CASSLDWTTNYGYTF.

The chain employs TRBV7-6 and TRBJ2-1; 12 nucleotides line up with TRBD2. In germline, CDR1 is SGHVS, CDR2 FNYEAQ. The CDR3 is 20 residues long. V shed 4 bases, J shed 6 bases, and the junction held 19 bases outside the gene matches. CDR3 coding DNA: TGTGCCAGCAGCTCCTTAGGGACATATGAGACTAGCGGGAGAGGCAATGAGCAGTTCTTC. Its protein product is CASSSLGTYETSGRGNEQFF.

The rearrangement links TRBV21-1 to TRBJ2-4; the table's D call TRBD2 went unverified against the DNA. TRBV21-1 is deemed a pseudogene. There are 22 residues in the CDR3. The CDR3 nucleotides read TGTGCCAGCAGCAAATCAAGGGAGGGGCCCCCAGGGGTTTGCCTAGCCAAAAACATTCAGTACTTC. This sequence encodes CASSKSREGPPGVCLAKNIQYF.

The chain uses TRBV2 and TRBJ1-1; D possibly corresponds to TRBD1 (5 bases). This CDR3 has 14 amino acids. V was cut by 1 base and J by 3 bases, with 9 bases left in between. Germline CDR1 SNHLY, CDR2 FYNNEI. CDR3 amino acids: CASSEGRAYTEAFF. The DNA for the CDR3 is TGTGCCAGCAGTGAAGGCAGGGCGTACACTGAAGCTTTCTTT.

V and J are TRBV5-8 and TRBJ1-2, with 9 positions matching TRBD1. V shed 4 bases and J 7 bases; nucleotides not matched to a gene: 8. The germline V gene has CDR1 SGHTS and CDR2 YDEGEE. The CDR3 spans 14 residues. The CDR3 spells CASSTGTGFAGYTF. CDR3 bases: TGTGCCAGCAGCACCGGGACAGGGTTTGCTGGCTACACCTTC.

The chain carries TRBV9 and TRBJ2-5, with a tentative D call TRBD2 (5 bases). V was shortened by 1 base and J by 3 bases, with 7 bases between the two germline ends. There are 13 residues in the CDR3. The germline V gene has CDR1 SGDLS and CDR2 YYNGEE. CDR3 amino acids: CASSVYGEETQYF. The CDR3 nucleotides are TGTGCCAGCAGCGTATACGGGGAAGAGACCCAGTACTTC.

V is TRBV15 and J is TRBJ1-2; 7 bases are a match to TRBD1. Unmatched junction bases numbered 6, after V lost 0 bases and J lost 8 bases. Germline V lookup: CDR1 LNHNV, CDR2 YYDKDF (reference sequence). CDR3 length: 14 amino acids. The CDR3 sequence: CATSRDGQEGGYTF. In DNA form, the CDR3 reads TGTGCCACCAGCAGAGATGGACAGGAGGGGGGCTACACCTTC.

This clone is a singleton in its sample. The chain uses TRBV28 and TRBJ1-2, with D unresolved. Germline V gene data show CDR1 as MDHEN and CDR2 as SYDVKM. Trimming removed 6 bases at V and 5 bases at J, with 16 bases between. The length of the CDR3 is 14 residues. The CDR3 loop reads CASSRVPPLYGYTF. The CDR3 nucleotides read TGTGCCAGCAGCCGGGTGCCGCCCCTTTATGGCTACACCTTC.

In DNA, the CDR3 is TGTGCCAGCAGTTCTGCAGCCACACAGGATGGCTACACCTTC. Residues: CASSSAATQDGYTF. The J gene is TRBJ1-2, the V gene TRBV6-5, with D possibly matching TRBD1 (5 bases). The V gene's germline CDR1 is MNHEY and CDR2 SVGAGI. The CDR3 has 14 amino acids. V was shortened by 4 bases and J by 6 bases, with 15 bases between the two germline ends.

The rearrangement uses TRBV6-6 and TRBJ1-2; a weak D match, TRBD1 (5 bases). Trimming took 5 bases from V and 4 from J, leaving 14 bases between them. Per the germline V gene, CDR1 is MNHNY and CDR2 is SVGAGI (reference sequence). This CDR3 is built from 14 residues. Written as DNA, the CDR3 is TGTGCCAGCAGTGACCCCAGGGAGGGCTATGGCTACACCTTC. Protein product: CASSDPREGYGYTF.

The chain is built from TRBV5-3 and TRBJ1-4, with D tentatively TRBD1 (5 bases). TRBV5-3 is known as an ORF, though its function is uncertain. Between the trimmed V and J ends, which lost 1 base and 4 bases, there was a span of 20 bases. There are 18 residues in the CDR3. The CDR3 nucleotides read TGTGCCAGAAGCTTGACGGTTATGTGGACACCGAGTAATGAAAAACTGTTTTTT. It specifies CARSLTVMWTPSNEKLFF.

The chain uses TRBV9 and TRBJ2-7; D not resolved. V was pared by 3 bases and J by 0 bases, with 13 bases between. Per germline, CDR1 SGDLS and CDR2 YYNGEE. The CDR3 has 15 amino acids. CDR3 loop: CASSASHSGSYEQYF. DNA of the CDR3: TGTGCCAGCAGCGCCAGCCATTCGGGCTCCTACGAGCAGTACTTC.

This chain uses TRBV6-5 with TRBJ2-3, with D possibly TRBD2 on 5 matching bases. CDR1 and CDR2 (germline): MNHEY, SVGAGI. The ends were cut back, 6 bases at V and 1 base at J, with 14 bases in the middle. The CDR3 has 15 residues. CDR3 in DNA: TGTGCCAGCAGGGTCTCAGCGGTCCGCACAGATACGCAGTATTTT. Its translation: CASRVSAVRTDTQYF.

The V call is TRBV5-1, the J call TRBJ2-2; 14 positions agree with TRBD2. The CDR3 contains 16 residues. Germline V gene lookup returns CDR1 SGHRS and CDR2 YFSETQ. Trimming at V came to 4 bases and at J to 7 bases, leaving 6 bases not matched to a gene. The CDR3, as DNA: TGCGCCAGCAGCCCGGGACTAGCGGGAGCTAACGGGGAGCTGTTTTTT. Protein: CASSPGLAGANGELFF.

The rearrangement links TRBV7-9 to TRBJ1-6, with D tentatively TRBD1 (5 bases). This CDR3 region has 15 residues. V was clipped by 4 bases and J by 8 bases, with 15 bases between them. Germline CDR1 and CDR2: SEHNR and FQNEAQ (reference sequence). This CDR3 reads CASSSLGGVYSPLHF. The CDR3 coding sequence is TGTGCCAGCAGCTCCCTGGGGGGAGTCTATTCACCCCTCCACTTT.

The chain couples TRBV5-5 to TRBJ2-1; 7 bases line up with TRBD2. V gave up 0 bases and J gave up 5 bases; unmatched junction bases: 5. In germline, CDR1 is SGHKS, CDR2 YYEKEE (reference sequence). The CDR3 sequence is 15 residues long. The CDR3 region has the DNA TGTGCCAGCAGCTTGGACGGGGGGACTCACAATGAGCAGTTCTTC. It is translated as CASSLDGGTHNEQFF.

The chain couples TRBV19 to TRBJ2-2; TRBD1 matches at 7 bases. CDR1 is LNHDA, CDR2 SQIVND, per germline (reference sequence). V trimming: 4 bases; J trimming: 0 bases; junction bases outside the gene matches: 5. The length of the CDR3 is 16 residues. The chain's CDR3 is CASSKQGLANTGELFF. Here the CDR3 DNA reads TGTGCCAGTAGTAAACAGGGGCTCGCGAACACCGGGGAGCTGTTTTTT.

The chain couples TRBV9 to TRBJ1-1; TRBD1 might be the D (5 bases). CDR3 size: 14 residues. V lost 4 bases and J lost 7, with 17 bases in between. Per the germline V gene, CDR1 is SGDLS and CDR2 is YYNGEE. CDR3 residues: CASSPHGGYGEAFF. CDR3 bases: TGTGCCAGCAGCCCACACGGGGGGTATGGTGAAGCTTTCTTT.

The J gene is TRBJ1-5, the V gene TRBV5-4, with D perhaps matching TRBD1 (5 bases). V was clipped by 0 bases and J by 11 bases, with 9 bases between them. Germline V gene data show CDR1 as SGHNT and CDR2 as YYREEE (reference sequence). CDR3 length: 12 amino acids. This chain's CDR3 is CASSLDRGAQHF. The DNA of the CDR3 is TGTGCCAGCAGCTTGGATCGGGGGGCCCAGCATTTT.

This chain uses TRBV5-1 with TRBJ2-7, with D perhaps TRBD1 (5 bases). CDR3 length: 14 residues. The V gene's germline CDR1 is SGHRS and CDR2 YFSETQ. Trimming removed 1 base from V and 0 bases from J, with 8 bases in between. CDR3 residues: CASSLSTDSYEQYF. The CDR3, as DNA: TGCGCCAGCAGCTTGTCGACAGACTCCTACGAGCAGTACTTC. The whole variable domain, remainder taken from reference TRBV5-1 and TRBJ2-7, is KAGVTQTPRYLIKTRGQQVTLSCSPISGHRSVSWYQQTPGQGLQFLFEYFSETQRNKGNFPGRFSGRQFSNSRSEMNVSTLELGDSALYLCASSLSTDSYEQYFGPGTRLTVT.

Only one count was recorded for this clone. V is TRBV11-2 and J is TRBJ2-1; possibly TRBD1 for D (6 bases). This CDR3 is built from 13 residues. V was trimmed by 3 bases and J by 6 bases, leaving 9 bases between them. Germline V gene sequence: CDR1 SGHAT, CDR2 FQNNGV. CDR3 loop: CASSFPTGNEQFF. Written as DNA, the CDR3 is TGTGCCAGCAGCTTTCCGACAGGCAATGAGCAGTTCTTC. The complete variable domain, with remaining parts taken from reference TRBV11-2 and TRBJ2-1, reads EAGVAQSPRYKIIEKRQSVAFWCNPISGHATLYWYQQILGQGPKLLIQFQNNGVVDDSQLPKDRFSAERLKGVDSTLKIQPAKLEDSAVYLCASSFPTGNEQFFGPGTRLTVL.

The chain links TRBV28 to TRBJ1-2; 7 positions match TRBD1. V lost 6 bases to trimming and J lost 8 bases; unmatched junction nucleotides: 9. This CDR3 is built from 13 residues. Germline CDR1 and CDR2: MDHEN and SYDVKM. The CDR3 sequence is CASSLGQAGGYTF. For the CDR3, the DNA is TGTGCCAGCAGCCTAGGACAGGCGGGGGGCTACACCTTC.

The gene calls are TRBV21-1 and TRBJ1-2. TRBV21-1 is a listed pseudogene. The CDR3 extends over 18 amino acids. CDR3 sequence: CASSKAPGLNRINYGYTF. The CDR3 DNA is TGTGCCAGCAGCAAAGCGCCGGGACTGAACCGGATTAACTATGGCTACACCTTC.

The chain recombines TRBV6-2 or TRBV6-3 with TRBJ2-4; D is perhaps TRBD1 (6 bases). V was shortened by 4 bases and J by 11 bases, with 12 bases between the two germline ends. CDR1 and CDR2 from the germline V gene are MNHEY and SVGEGT. This CDR3 region has 12 residues. In DNA form, the CDR3 reads TGTGCCAGCAGTTCAGCTACAGGGTTTCAGTACTTC. Residues: CASSSATGFQYF.